This TCR beta chain was obtained from a study of T cells in Graves' hyperthyroidism and ophthalmopathy. Notes on the study in general: Clonotypes that were expanded in thyroid above 0.001 mostly appeared in blood too. From stable hyperthyroidism, ophthalmopathy was separated by a 13 V-J model. Model-based prediction identified ophthalmopathy a median 6.5 months prior to its onset.

CDR1 GTSNPN and CDR2 SVGIG come from the germline V gene (reference sequence). Trimming shortened V by 4 bases and J by 0 bases, and 10 bases separated the two germline ends. The length of the CDR3 is 14 residues. Pregnant or lactating patients were excluded, as were those with uncontrolled infection or other autoimmune disease. RNA transcripts provided the source from which TCR beta CDR3 regions were amplified. TCR CDR3 underwent first-round RT-PCR with the HTBI primer set. MiXCR, run by TCRdb on the multiplex PCR reads, gives a single entry per CDR3 protein. The sample carries about 530,000 distinct CDR3 sequences, roughly 17% recorded once. This clonotype was counted only a few times. Its antigen is currently unknown.

The sequence was collected from a woman between 18 and 30 years old with Graves' ophthalmopathy. Sequencing was done on a sample of blood. The V gene is TRBV30, the J gene TRBJ1-3; possible D gene TRBD1, 5 bases. This CDR3 reads CAWTSGSSGNTIYF. Written as DNA, the CDR3 is TGTGCCTGGACCTCAGGGAGCTCTGGAAACACCATATATTTT.